This T cell receptor beta chain was identified in a study of sequential checkpoint blockade in melanoma. The repertoire was sequenced with immunoSEQ multiplex PCR; TCRdb's copy has only in-frame clones and lacks some. The data hold around 18,000 clones, with around 70% observed a single time. This sample's treatment: randomized to nivolumab then ipilimumab (arm A) or the reverse (arm B). Trimming took 1 base from V and 6 from J, leaving 18 bases between them. Looked up from germline, CDR1 is MGHRA and CDR2 is YSYEKL. This CDR3 is 16 amino acids long. The chain recombines TRBV4-1 with TRBJ1-2, with a possible D match to TRBD1 (5 bases). This sequence was found in a human donor with melanoma. This material consisted of CD8+ T cells sorted from blood (inferred from file names), taken from a patient given nivolumab and ipilimumab in sequence. CDR3 sequence: CASSQALRDSEHGYTF. CDR3 nucleotide sequence: TGCGCCAGCAGCCAAGCTCTACGCGACAGTGAACATGGCTACACCTTC.